The sequence of this T cell receptor beta chain was determined in a study of blood T cell repertoires in COVID-19. Across the study: In each case, the material was cDNA or gDNA derived from T cells, B-cell-depleted T cells, or PBMCs.

Methods used by the authors: Estimation of nucleated cell counts was performed using reference gene primer amplification. Some clones are missing from TCRdb's copy, which holds only in-frame ones; the method was immunoSEQ multiplex PCR. The DNA gave D and trimming, while V, J and clone size come from that table. The sample yields about 98,000 clones, 81% seen once. This clone was detected only once. Specimen: peripheral blood. The origin of this receptor is a woman aged 80 or over with acute or convalescent COVID-19.

CDR3 in amino acids: CASSLGGTPGELFF. CDR3 DNA: TGTGCCAGCAGCTTAGGCGGGACCCCCGGGGAGCTGTTTTTT. J is TRBJ2-2 and V is TRBV7-9, with D tentatively TRBD2 (6 bases). V lost 1 base and J 6 bases, leaving 9 bases between the germline ends. CDR3 length: 14 amino acids. Germline loops: CDR1 SEHNR, CDR2 FQNEAQ (reference sequence).